A selection of T cell receptor beta chains follows, all from one sample in a study of blood T cell repertoires in COVID-19. Profiled with immunoSEQ multiplex PCR; TCRdb holds only in-frame clones, not every one. The sample has 60,000 to 80,000 clones, around 80% seen once. Sequencing was performed on peripheral blood. The receptors here all came from a man aged 50 or older with COVID-19, enrolled during active disease. The CDR3 runs from the conserved cysteine through the conserved F or W. The D gene is left open where the match is weak. Part of the rows lack a size; the others show once, few, many or a class for expanded clones.

j_gene: TRBJ2-7
d_gene: TRBD1
v_gene: TRBV12-3/TRBV12-4
abundance: -
CDR3nt: TGTGCCAGCAACGCCGGGACAGCCTACGAGCAGTACTTC
CDR3aa: CASNAGTAYEQYF

j_gene: TRBJ2-5
d_gene: -
v_gene: TRBV7-6
abundance: -
CDR3nt: TGTGCCAGCAGCATCCGACAGGCCCAAGACACCCAGTACTTC
CDR3aa: CASSIRQAQDTQYF

j_gene: TRBJ2-1
d_gene: TRBD1
v_gene: TRBV4-1
abundance: -
CDR3nt: TGCGCCAGCAGCCAAGGTCGACAGGGAAACAATGAGCAGTTCTTC
CDR3aa: CASSQGRQGNNEQFF

j_gene: TRBJ2-7
d_gene: TRBD2
v_gene: TRBV6-6
abundance: -
CDR3nt: TGTGCCAGCAGTTATCGGGAGGGCAGACCCGAGCAGTACTTC
CDR3aa: CASSYREGRPEQYF

j_gene: TRBJ1-1
d_gene: TRBD1
v_gene: TRBV4-1
abundance: -
CDR3nt: TGCGCCAGCAGCCAAGGTATTAACAGGGGGCGCACTGAAGCTTTCTTT
CDR3aa: CASSQGINRGRTEAFF

j_gene: TRBJ2-2
d_gene: TRBD2
v_gene: TRBV18
abundance: -
CDR3nt: TGTGCCAGCTCACCACCGACCTCACTAGCGGGTTTTACCGGGGAGCTGTTTTTT
CDR3aa: CASSPPTSLAGFTGELFF

j_gene: TRBJ2-7
d_gene: -
v_gene: TRBV28
abundance: -
CDR3nt: TGTGCCAGCAGTTTCACCCAGAATGCCCAGGACGAGCAGTACTTC
CDR3aa: CASSFTQNAQDEQYF

j_gene: TRBJ2-7
d_gene: TRBD2
v_gene: TRBV9
abundance: many
CDR3nt: TGTGCCAGCAGCGTAGAGACTAGCGGGAGCCCTGAGCAGTACTTC
CDR3aa: CASSVETSGSPEQYF

j_gene: TRBJ1-1
d_gene: -
v_gene: TRBV7-8
abundance: -
CDR3nt: TGTGCCAGCAGCAAGGGGAGGGGTCCGGACACTGAAGCTTTCTTT
CDR3aa: CASSKGRGPDTEAFF

j_gene: TRBJ2-7
d_gene: -
v_gene: TRBV7-8
abundance: -
CDR3nt: TGTGCCAGCAGCCCTACCTCTAGCGAGCAGTACTTC
CDR3aa: CASSPTSSEQYF

j_gene: TRBJ2-5
d_gene: TRBD1
v_gene: TRBV5-6
abundance: -
CDR3nt: TGTGCCAGCAGCCGGGACAGGGGGCGTTCGATCGCGATCCAGTACTTC
CDR3aa: CASSRDRGRSIAIQYF

j_gene: TRBJ1-5
d_gene: -
v_gene: TRBV21-1
abundance: few
CDR3nt: TGTGCCAGCAGCAGAGGCAGAAGCAATCAGCCCCAGCATTTT
CDR3aa: CASSRGRSNQPQHF

j_gene: TRBJ1-2
d_gene: TRBD1
v_gene: TRBV6-5
abundance: -
CDR3nt: TGTGCCAGCAGGGCGACAGGGCCTGAACGGGGTGGCTACACCTTC
CDR3aa: CASRATGPERGGYTF

j_gene: TRBJ1-2
d_gene: -
v_gene: TRBV29-1
abundance: -
CDR3nt: TGCAGCGTTGGTGTGGCTGGGAGGGGCTACACCTTC
CDR3aa: CSVGVAGRGYTF

j_gene: TRBJ2-5
d_gene: TRBD1
v_gene: TRBV7-2
abundance: once
CDR3nt: TGTGCCAGCAGCTGGGGACAGAAAGAGACCCAGTACTTC
CDR3aa: CASSWGQKETQYF

j_gene: TRBJ1-1
d_gene: -
v_gene: TRBV28
abundance: few
CDR3nt: TGTGCCAGTACTCCACTCGGGATGAACACTGAAGCTTTCTTT
CDR3aa: CASTPLGMNTEAFF

j_gene: TRBJ1-2
d_gene: TRBD1
v_gene: TRBV14
abundance: -
CDR3nt: TGTGCCAGCAGCCAACAAATCGGGACAGGGGATAGCTATGGCTACACCTTC
CDR3aa: CASSQQIGTGDSYGYTF

j_gene: TRBJ2-3
d_gene: TRBD1
v_gene: TRBV6-4
abundance: -
CDR3nt: TGTGCCAGCAGTCCGGGACAGGGGCATCCAGATACGCAGTATTTT
CDR3aa: CASSPGQGHPDTQYF

j_gene: TRBJ2-5
d_gene: TRBD1
v_gene: TRBV7-9
abundance: -
CDR3nt: TGTGCCAGCAGCTTGGACAGGGGAGGCGAGACCCAGTACTTC
CDR3aa: CASSLDRGGETQYF

j_gene: TRBJ2-7
d_gene: TRBD2
v_gene: TRBV29-1
abundance: few
CDR3nt: TGCAGCGTTGAAACTAGCGGGATTTACGAGCAGTACTTC
CDR3aa: CSVETSGIYEQYF

j_gene: TRBJ2-7
d_gene: -
v_gene: TRBV3-1/TRBV3-2
abundance: -
CDR3nt: TGTGCCAGCAGCCCCGGGGGAGCGACCTACGAGCAGTACTTC
CDR3aa: CASSPGGATYEQYF

j_gene: TRBJ1-2
d_gene: TRBD1
v_gene: TRBV5-1
abundance: -
CDR3nt: TGCGCCAGCAGCCTTCAGGGGGTTAACTATGGCTACACCTTC
CDR3aa: CASSLQGVNYGYTF

j_gene: TRBJ2-2
d_gene: -
v_gene: TRBV9
abundance: -
CDR3nt: TGTGCCAGCAGCGTAGGAAATAGCCACGGGGAGCTGTTTTTT
CDR3aa: CASSVGNSHGELFF

j_gene: TRBJ2-3
d_gene: TRBD2
v_gene: TRBV5-5
abundance: medium-sized
CDR3nt: TGTGCCAGCAGTCGGACTAGCGGGAGGTTGGCAGATACGCAGTATTTT
CDR3aa: CASSRTSGRLADTQYF

j_gene: TRBJ1-6
d_gene: -
v_gene: TRBV6-5
abundance: -
CDR3nt: TGTGCCAGCAGTTGGCGTCGGGGGGATTCACCCCTCCACTTT
CDR3aa: CASSWRRGDSPLHF

j_gene: TRBJ2-1
d_gene: -
v_gene: TRBV6-5
abundance: few
CDR3nt: TGTGCCAGCAGCCGATCCCAGGGGTATGAGCAGTTCTTC
CDR3aa: CASSRSQGYEQFF

j_gene: TRBJ2-7
d_gene: -
v_gene: TRBV5-1
abundance: -
CDR3nt: TGCGCCAGCAGCTTGCGGAGCCTGACTAGCTCCTACGAGCAGTACTTC
CDR3aa: CASSLRSLTSSYEQYF

j_gene: TRBJ1-2
d_gene: -
v_gene: TRBV3-1/TRBV3-2
abundance: few
CDR3nt: TGTGCCAGCAGCCAAGTGAGGGGCGGGATTGGTGGCTACACCTTC
CDR3aa: CASSQVRGGIGGYTF

j_gene: TRBJ2-1
d_gene: TRBD1
v_gene: TRBV6-1
abundance: -
CDR3nt: TGTGCCAGCAGTGAACGTCCCCTTACGGGACAGGGAATCAATGAGCAGTTCTTC
CDR3aa: CASSERPLTGQGINEQFF

j_gene: TRBJ2-7
d_gene: -
v_gene: TRBV5-3
abundance: -
CDR3nt: TGTGCCAGAACCATAGAGCCACTTGATTCCGAGCAGTACTTC
CDR3aa: CARTIEPLDSEQYF